This is a list of T cell receptor beta chains from one sample in a study of T cell responses to AZD1222 COVID-19 vaccine. TCRdb's table, derived via immunoSEQ multiplex PCR, lists solely in-frame clones and lacks some. The data show over 120,000 clones, nearly 90% seen once. The material sequenced was peripheral blood, taken 28 days after the second dose of the MenACWY control vaccine. The receptors originated from an adult who received the MenACWY meningococcal vaccine as a control. The CDR3 runs from the conserved cysteine through the conserved F or W. Each record gives: clone size, D gene, V gene, J gene, CDR3 protein, CDR3 DNA. A D gene is named only where the DNA matches it firmly. The size entry is marked missing in some rows and otherwise reads once, few, many or a size class.

size: once; D: .; V: TRBV5-4; J: TRBJ2-3; CDR3: CASSGGDTQYF; DNA: TGTGCCAGCAGCGGTGGAGATACGCAGTATTTT
size: .; D: .; V: TRBV24-1; J: TRBJ1-1; CDR3: CATSDSPGTANTEAFF; DNA: TGTGCCACCAGTGATTCCCCCGGGACCGCGAACACTGAAGCTTTCTTT
size: once; D: .; V: TRBV7-2; J: TRBJ2-1; CDR3: CASSSQGDPYNEQFF; DNA: TGTGCCAGCAGCTCACAGGGTGACCCCTACAATGAGCAGTTCTTC
size: .; D: .; V: TRBV20-1; J: TRBJ1-1; CDR3: CRAGTNTEAFF; DNA: TGCAGGGCGGGCACGAACACTGAAGCTTTCTTT
size: .; D: TRBD1; V: TRBV5-8; J: TRBJ1-1; CDR3: CASSQIYEWTGAEAFF; DNA: TGTGCCAGCAGCCAGATTTACGAATGGACAGGCGCTGAAGCTTTCTTT
size: .; D: .; V: TRBV5-1; J: TRBJ1-6; CDR3: CASSSESSYNSPLHF; DNA: TGCGCCAGCAGTTCAGAGAGCTCCTATAATTCACCCCTCCACTTT
size: .; D: .; V: TRBV7-2; J: TRBJ2-5; CDR3: CASSQAGVQETQYF; DNA: TGTGCCAGCAGCCAAGCAGGGGTTCAAGAGACCCAGTACTTC
size: once; D: TRBD1; V: TRBV5-1; J: TRBJ1-2; CDR3: CASSRDRGANYGYTF; DNA: TGCGCCAGCAGCCGGGACAGGGGAGCTAACTATGGCTACACCTTC
size: few; D: .; V: TRBV28; J: TRBJ1-1; CDR3: CASSWGGSTTEAFF; DNA: TGTGCCAGCAGTTGGGGGGGCAGCACCACTGAAGCTTTCTTT
size: .; D: .; V: TRBV30; J: TRBJ1-1; CDR3: CAWTTGTSTEAFF; DNA: TGTGCCTGGACGACCGGGACAAGCACTGAAGCTTTCTTT
size: .; D: .; V: TRBV7-7; J: TRBJ2-5; CDR3: CASSLRLRETQYF; DNA: TGTGCTAGCAGCTTACGCCTCAGGGAGACCCAGTACTTC
size: .; D: TRBD2; V: TRBV28; J: TRBJ2-7; CDR3: CASSPFSGRYAYEQYF; DNA: TGTGCCAGCAGTCCCTTTTCCGGGAGGTATGCCTACGAGCAGTACTTC
size: .; D: .; V: TRBV7-2; J: TRBJ1-2; CDR3: CASSHRGSDYGYTF; DNA: TGTGCCAGCAGCCACCGAGGTTCTGATTATGGCTACACCTTC
size: few; D: .; V: TRBV13; J: TRBJ1-2; CDR3: CASSLDQGIVYGYTF; DNA: TGTGCCAGCAGCTTAGACCAGGGCATTGTCTATGGCTACACCTTC
size: .; D: TRBD1; V: TRBV3-1/TRBV3-2; J: TRBJ1-1; CDR3: CASSPNPKRQGAKSTEAFF; DNA: TGTGCCAGCAGCCCAAATCCCAAACGCCAGGGGGCGAAAAGCACTGAAGCTTTCTTT
size: .; D: .; V: TRBV7-9; J: TRBJ1-1; CDR3: CASSFVGGTEAFF; DNA: TGTGCCAGCAGCTTTGTAGGGGGAACTGAAGCTTTCTTT
size: .; D: .; V: TRBV7-2; J: TRBJ1-1; CDR3: CASNSGGASTEAFF; DNA: TGTGCCAGCAACTCGGGGGGGGCGAGCACTGAAGCTTTCTTT
size: .; D: .; V: TRBV12-3/TRBV12-4; J: TRBJ1-2; CDR3: CASRGFDYGYTF; DNA: TGTGCCAGCAGGGGCTTTGACTATGGCTACACCTTC
size: .; D: TRBD2; V: TRBV4-2; J: TRBJ2-7; CDR3: CASSPEQASGFYEQYF; DNA: TGTGCCAGCAGCCCCGAACAGGCTAGCGGGTTCTACGAGCAGTACTTC
size: .; D: TRBD1; V: TRBV6-5; J: TRBJ1-5; CDR3: CASRALTGGNQPQHF; DNA: TGTGCCAGCAGAGCCCTCACAGGGGGCAATCAGCCCCAGCATTTT